This record covers a single TCR beta chain. The V gene's germline CDR1 is SGHAT and CDR2 FQDESV (reference sequence). V was cut by 3 bases and J by 7 bases, with 22 bases left in between. There are 17 residues in the CDR3. These data come from a study of shared clonotypes between healthy human individuals. Terminally differentiated effector memory CD45RA+ cells were excluded by CCR7 positive selection of CD45RO-negative cells. The repertoire was sequenced with immunoSEQ multiplex PCR; TCRdb's copy has only in-frame clones and lacks some. The sample consists of about 2.1 million clones, around 93% of them appearing once.

The material sequenced was naive CD8+ T cells from PBMCs. The sequence derives from a man aged 18 to 30 in good health. Some clones in this sample may be carry-over from other donors' samples. This chain uses TRBV11-1 with TRBJ1-3; D gene unclear. CDR3 DNA: TGTGCCAGCAGCTTTAGTTTCCCGGGTAGGGTTTTCAACACCATATATTTT. As protein: CASSFSFPGRVFNTIYF.